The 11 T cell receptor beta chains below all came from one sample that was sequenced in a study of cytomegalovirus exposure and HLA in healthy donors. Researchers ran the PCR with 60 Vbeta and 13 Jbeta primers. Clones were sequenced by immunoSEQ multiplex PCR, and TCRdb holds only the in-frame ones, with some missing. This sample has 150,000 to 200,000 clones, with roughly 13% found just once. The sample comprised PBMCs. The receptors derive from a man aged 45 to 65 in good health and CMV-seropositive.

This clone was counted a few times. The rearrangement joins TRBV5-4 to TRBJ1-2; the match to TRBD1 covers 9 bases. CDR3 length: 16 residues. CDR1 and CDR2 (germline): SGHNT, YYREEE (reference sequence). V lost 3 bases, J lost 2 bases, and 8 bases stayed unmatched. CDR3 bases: TGTGCCAGCAGCTGGGGGGACAGGGACCACAACTATGGCTACACCTTC. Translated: CASSWGDRDHNYGYTF.

The CDR3 sequence: CASSQVQGRNEQFF. CDR3 sequence (DNA): TGCGCCAGCAGCCAGGTACAGGGTAGGAATGAGCAGTTCTTC. The chain carries TRBV4-1 and TRBJ2-1, with D possibly matching TRBD1 (6 bases). Trimming shortened V by 3 bases and J by 7 bases, and 13 bases separated the two germline ends. CDR1 is MGHRA and CDR2 is YSYEKL in the germline V gene. The CDR3 totals 14 residues.

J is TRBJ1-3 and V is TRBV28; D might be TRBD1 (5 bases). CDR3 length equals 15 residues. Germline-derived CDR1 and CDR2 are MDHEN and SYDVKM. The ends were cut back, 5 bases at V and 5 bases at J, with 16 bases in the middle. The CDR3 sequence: CASSTGPTGRNTIYF. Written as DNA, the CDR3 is TGTGCCAGCAGTACGGGCCCAACAGGAAGAAACACCATATATTTT.

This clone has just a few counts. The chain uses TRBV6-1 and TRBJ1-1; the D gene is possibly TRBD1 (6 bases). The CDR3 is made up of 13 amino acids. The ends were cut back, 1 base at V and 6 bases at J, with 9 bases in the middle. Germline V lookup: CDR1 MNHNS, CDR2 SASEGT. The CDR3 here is CASSEVNRAEAFF. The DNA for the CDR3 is TGTGCCAGCAGTGAAGTAAACAGGGCTGAAGCTTTCTTT.

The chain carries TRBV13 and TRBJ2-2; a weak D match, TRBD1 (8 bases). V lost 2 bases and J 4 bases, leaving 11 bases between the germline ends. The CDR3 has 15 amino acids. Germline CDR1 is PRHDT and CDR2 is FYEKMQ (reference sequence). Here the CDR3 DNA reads TGTGCCAGCAGCTTAAACAGGGGGGGCACCGGGGAGCTGTTTTTT. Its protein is CASSLNRGGTGELFF.

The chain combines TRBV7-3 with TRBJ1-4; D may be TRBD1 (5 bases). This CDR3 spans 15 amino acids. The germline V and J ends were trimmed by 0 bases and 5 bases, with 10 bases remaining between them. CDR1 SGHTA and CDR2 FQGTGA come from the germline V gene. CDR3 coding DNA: TGTGCCAGCAGCTTAACTCGGGCAGGGAATGAAAAACTGTTTTTT. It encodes CASSLTRAGNEKLFF.

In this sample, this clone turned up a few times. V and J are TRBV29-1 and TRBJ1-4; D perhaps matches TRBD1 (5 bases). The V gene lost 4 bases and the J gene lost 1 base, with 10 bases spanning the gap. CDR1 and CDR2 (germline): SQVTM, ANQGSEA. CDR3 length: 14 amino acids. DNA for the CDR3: TGCAGCGTTGGGGGGGGGATAACTAATGAAAAACTGTTTTTT. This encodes CSVGGGITNEKLFF.

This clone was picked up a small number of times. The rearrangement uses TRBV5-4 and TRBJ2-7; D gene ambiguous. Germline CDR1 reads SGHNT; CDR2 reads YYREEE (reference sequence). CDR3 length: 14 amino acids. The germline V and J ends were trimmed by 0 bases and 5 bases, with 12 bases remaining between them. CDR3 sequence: CASSLVGTTNEQYV. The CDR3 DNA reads TGTGCCAGCAGCTTGGTTGGCACAACTAACGAGCAGTACGTC.

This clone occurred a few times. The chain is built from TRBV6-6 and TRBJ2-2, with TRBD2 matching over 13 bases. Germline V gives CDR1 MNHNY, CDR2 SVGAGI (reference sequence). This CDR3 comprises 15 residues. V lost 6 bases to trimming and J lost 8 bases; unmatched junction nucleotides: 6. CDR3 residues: CASSLGLAGAGELFF. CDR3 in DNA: TGTGCCAGCAGCCTCGGACTAGCGGGGGCTGGGGAGCTGTTTTTT.

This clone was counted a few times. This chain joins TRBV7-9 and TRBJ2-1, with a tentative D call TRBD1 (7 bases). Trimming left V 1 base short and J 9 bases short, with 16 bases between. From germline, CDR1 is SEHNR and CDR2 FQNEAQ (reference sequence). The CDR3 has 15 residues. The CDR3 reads CASSLGSGGLVEQFF. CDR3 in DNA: TGTGCCAGCAGCTTAGGGTCAGGGGGACTGGTTGAGCAGTTCTTC.

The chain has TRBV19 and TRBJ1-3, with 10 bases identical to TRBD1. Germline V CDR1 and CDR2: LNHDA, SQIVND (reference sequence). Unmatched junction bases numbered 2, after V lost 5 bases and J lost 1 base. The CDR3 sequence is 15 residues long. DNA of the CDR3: TGTGCCAGTAGTCCGGACAGGGGGTCTGGAAACACCATATATTTT. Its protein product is CASSPDRGSGNTIYF.